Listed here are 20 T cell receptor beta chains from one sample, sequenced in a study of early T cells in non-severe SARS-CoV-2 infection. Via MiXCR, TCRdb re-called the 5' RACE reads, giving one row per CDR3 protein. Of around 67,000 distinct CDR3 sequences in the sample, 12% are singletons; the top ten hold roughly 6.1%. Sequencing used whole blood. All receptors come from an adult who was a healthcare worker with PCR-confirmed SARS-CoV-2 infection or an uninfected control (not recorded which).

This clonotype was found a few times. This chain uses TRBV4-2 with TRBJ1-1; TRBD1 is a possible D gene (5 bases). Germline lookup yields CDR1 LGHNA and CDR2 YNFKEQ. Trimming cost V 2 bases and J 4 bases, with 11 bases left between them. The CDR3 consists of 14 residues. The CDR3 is CASSQRTGGTEAFF. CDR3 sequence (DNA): TGTGCCAGCAGCCAACGGACGGGGGGCACTGAAGCTTTCTTT.

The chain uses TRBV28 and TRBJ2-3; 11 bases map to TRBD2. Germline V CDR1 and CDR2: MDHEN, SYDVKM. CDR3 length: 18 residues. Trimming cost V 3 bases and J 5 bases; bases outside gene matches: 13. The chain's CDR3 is CASSLGLNLAGGIDTQYF. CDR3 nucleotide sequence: TGTGCCAGCAGTTTGGGCCTGAATCTAGCGGGAGGCATAGATACGCAGTATTTT. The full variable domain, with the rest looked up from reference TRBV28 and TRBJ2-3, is DVKVTQSSRYLVKRTGEKVFLECVQDMDHENMFWYRQDPGLGLRLIYFSYDVKMKEKGDIPEGYSVSREKKERFSLILESASTNQTSMYLCASSLGLNLAGGIDTQYFGPGTRLTVL.

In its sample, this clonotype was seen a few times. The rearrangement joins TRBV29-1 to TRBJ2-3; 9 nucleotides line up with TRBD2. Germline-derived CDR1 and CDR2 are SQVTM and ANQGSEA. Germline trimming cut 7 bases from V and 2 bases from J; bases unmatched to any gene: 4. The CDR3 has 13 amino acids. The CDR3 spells CSGRLAATDTQYF. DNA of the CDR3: TGCAGCGGCCGACTAGCGGCCACAGATACGCAGTATTTT.

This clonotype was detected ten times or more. The CDR3: CASSRPSGTRWNEQFF. In nucleotides, the CDR3 is TGTGCCAGCAGCCGCCCTTCGGGGACTAGATGGAATGAGCAGTTCTTC. This sequence joins TRBV11-1 and TRBJ2-1; 8 positions match TRBD2. Trimming cost V 5 bases and J 7 bases; bases outside gene matches: 13. Germline CDR1 and CDR2: SGHAT and FQDESV (reference sequence). CDR3 size: 16 residues.

CDR3 in amino acids: CASSQDQGALSPLHF. For the CDR3, the DNA is TGTGCCAGCAGCCAAGATCAGGGGGCGCTTTCACCCCTCCACTTT. V gene TRBV28 combines with J gene TRBJ1-6; 8 bases are a match to TRBD1. CDR3 size: 15 residues. Germline loops: CDR1 MDHEN, CDR2 SYDVKM. Trimming cost V 6 bases and J 9 bases; bases outside gene matches: 10.

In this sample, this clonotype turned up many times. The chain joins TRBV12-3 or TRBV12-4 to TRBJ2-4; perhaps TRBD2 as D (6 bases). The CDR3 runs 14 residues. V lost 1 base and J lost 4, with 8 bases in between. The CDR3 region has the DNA TGTGCCAGCAGTTTAGTGACTAGGAAAAACATTCAGTACTTC. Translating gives CASSLVTRKNIQYF.

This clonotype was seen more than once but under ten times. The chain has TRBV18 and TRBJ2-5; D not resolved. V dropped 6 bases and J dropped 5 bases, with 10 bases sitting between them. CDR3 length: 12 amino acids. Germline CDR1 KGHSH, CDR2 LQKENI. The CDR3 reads CASSTRAETQYF. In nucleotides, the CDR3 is TGTGCCAGCTCCACACGCGCCGAGACCCAGTACTTC.

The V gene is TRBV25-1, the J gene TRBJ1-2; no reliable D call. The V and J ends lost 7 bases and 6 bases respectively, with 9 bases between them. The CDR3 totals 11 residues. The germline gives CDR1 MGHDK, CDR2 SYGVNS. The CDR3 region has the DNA TGTGCCAGCATTGGAGCGGATGGCTACACCTTC. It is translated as CASIGADGYTF.

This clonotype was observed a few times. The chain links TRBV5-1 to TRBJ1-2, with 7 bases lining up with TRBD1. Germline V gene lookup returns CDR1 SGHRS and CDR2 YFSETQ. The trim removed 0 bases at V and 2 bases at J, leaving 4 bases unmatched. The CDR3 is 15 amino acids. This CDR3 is CASSLERGQNYGYTF. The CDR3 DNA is TGCGCCAGCAGCTTGGAAAGGGGGCAGAACTATGGCTACACCTTC.

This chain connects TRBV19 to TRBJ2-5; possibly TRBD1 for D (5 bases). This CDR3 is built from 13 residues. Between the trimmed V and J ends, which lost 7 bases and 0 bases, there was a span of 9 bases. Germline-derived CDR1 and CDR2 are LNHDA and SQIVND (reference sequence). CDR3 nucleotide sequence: TGTGCCAGTAAAGGACACAACCAAGAGACCCAGTACTTC. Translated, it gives CASKGHNQETQYF.

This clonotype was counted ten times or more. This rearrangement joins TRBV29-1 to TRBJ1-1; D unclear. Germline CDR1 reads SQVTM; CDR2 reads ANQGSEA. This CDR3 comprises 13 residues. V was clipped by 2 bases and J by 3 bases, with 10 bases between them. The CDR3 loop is CSVEQDFYTEAFF. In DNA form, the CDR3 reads TGCAGCGTTGAACAGGATTTTTACACTGAAGCTTTCTTT.

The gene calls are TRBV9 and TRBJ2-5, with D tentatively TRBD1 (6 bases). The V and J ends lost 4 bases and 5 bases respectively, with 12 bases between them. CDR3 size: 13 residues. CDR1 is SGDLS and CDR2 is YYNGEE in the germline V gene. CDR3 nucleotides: TGTGCCAGCAGCAGGGGGACGCTTGAGACCCAGTACTTC. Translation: CASSRGTLETQYF.

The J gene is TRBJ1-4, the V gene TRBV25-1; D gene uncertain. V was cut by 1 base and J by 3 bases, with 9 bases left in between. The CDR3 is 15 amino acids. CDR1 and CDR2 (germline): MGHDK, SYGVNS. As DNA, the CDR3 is TGTGCCAGCAGTGAATGGCTGGGCTCTAATGAAAAACTGTTTTTT. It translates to CASSEWLGSNEKLFF. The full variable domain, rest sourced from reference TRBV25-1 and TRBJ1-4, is EADIYQTPRYLVIGTGKKITLECSQTMGHDKMYWYQQDPGMELHLIHYSYGVNSTEKGDLSSESTVSRIRTEHFPLTLESARPSHTSQYLCASSEWLGSNEKLFFGSGTQLSVL.

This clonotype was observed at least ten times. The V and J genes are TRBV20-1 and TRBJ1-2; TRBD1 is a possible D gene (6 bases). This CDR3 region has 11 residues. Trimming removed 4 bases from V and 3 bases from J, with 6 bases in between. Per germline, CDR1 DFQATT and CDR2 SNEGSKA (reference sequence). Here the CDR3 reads CSATGDYGYTF. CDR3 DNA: TGCAGTGCTACAGGGGACTATGGCTACACCTTC.

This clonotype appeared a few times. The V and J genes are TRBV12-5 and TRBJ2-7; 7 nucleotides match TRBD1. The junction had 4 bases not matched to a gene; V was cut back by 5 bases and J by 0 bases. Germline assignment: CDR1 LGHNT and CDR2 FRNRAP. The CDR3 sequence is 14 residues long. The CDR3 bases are TGTGCTAGTGGTCCGGGACAGTACTCCTACGAGCAGTACTTC. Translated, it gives CASGPGQYSYEQYF.

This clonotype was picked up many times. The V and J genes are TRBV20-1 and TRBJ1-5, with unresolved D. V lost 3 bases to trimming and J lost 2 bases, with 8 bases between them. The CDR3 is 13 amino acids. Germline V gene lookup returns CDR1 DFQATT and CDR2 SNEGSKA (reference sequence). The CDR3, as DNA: TGCAGTGCTAGCGAATATGGCAATCAGCCCCAGCATTTT. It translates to CSASEYGNQPQHF.

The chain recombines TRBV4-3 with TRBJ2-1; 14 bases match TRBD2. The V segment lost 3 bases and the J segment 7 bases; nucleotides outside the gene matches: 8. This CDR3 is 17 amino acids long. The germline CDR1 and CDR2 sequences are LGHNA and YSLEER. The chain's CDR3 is CASSQRLAGGPQNEQFF. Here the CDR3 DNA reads TGCGCCAGCAGCCAGAGACTAGCGGGAGGGCCGCAAAATGAGCAGTTCTTC.

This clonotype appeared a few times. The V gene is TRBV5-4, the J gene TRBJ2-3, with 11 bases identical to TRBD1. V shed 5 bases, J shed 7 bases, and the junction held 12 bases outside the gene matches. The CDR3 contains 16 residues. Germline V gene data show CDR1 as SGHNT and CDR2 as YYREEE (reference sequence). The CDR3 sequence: CASRGQGGAAPNTQYF. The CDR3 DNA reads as TGTGCCAGCAGGGGACAGGGGGGCGCGGCACCAAATACGCAGTATTTT.

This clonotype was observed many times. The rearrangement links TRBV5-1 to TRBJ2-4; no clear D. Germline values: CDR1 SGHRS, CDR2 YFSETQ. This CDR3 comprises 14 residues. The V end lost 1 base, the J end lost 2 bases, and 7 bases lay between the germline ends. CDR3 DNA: TGCGCCAGCAGCTTGACTGAACCCAAAAACATTCAGTACTTC. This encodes CASSLTEPKNIQYF.

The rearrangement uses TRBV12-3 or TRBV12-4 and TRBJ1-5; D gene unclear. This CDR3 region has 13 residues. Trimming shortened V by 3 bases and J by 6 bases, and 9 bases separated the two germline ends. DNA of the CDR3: TGTGCCAGCAGTTTTGGACTCGTTCAGCCCCAGCATTTT. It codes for CASSFGLVQPQHF.